This T cell receptor (beta chain) was documented in a study of T cell changes during pregnancy in multiple sclerosis. The protocol was immunoSEQ multiplex PCR, while the TCRdb copy is restricted to in-frame clones and leaves out a portion. Of about 57,000 clones listed, about 85% were seen once; the top ten hold under 0.45%. The J segment lost 4 bases and the V segment lost 6 bases, leaving 6 bases of the junction unmatched. This CDR3 is 14 amino acids long. Germline lookup yields CDR1 LGHNA and CDR2 YNFKEQ. The sample consisted of CD4+ T cells from peripheral blood mononuclear cells, taken in the third trimester of pregnancy. The sequence came from a female donor with multiple sclerosis, enrolled in a pregnancy study. The chain uses TRBV4-2 and TRBJ2-3; 8 bases align to TRBD2. CDR3 loop: CASRPSREADTQYF. CDR3 in DNA: TGTGCCAGCAGGCCTTCGCGGGAGGCAGATACGCAGTATTTT.